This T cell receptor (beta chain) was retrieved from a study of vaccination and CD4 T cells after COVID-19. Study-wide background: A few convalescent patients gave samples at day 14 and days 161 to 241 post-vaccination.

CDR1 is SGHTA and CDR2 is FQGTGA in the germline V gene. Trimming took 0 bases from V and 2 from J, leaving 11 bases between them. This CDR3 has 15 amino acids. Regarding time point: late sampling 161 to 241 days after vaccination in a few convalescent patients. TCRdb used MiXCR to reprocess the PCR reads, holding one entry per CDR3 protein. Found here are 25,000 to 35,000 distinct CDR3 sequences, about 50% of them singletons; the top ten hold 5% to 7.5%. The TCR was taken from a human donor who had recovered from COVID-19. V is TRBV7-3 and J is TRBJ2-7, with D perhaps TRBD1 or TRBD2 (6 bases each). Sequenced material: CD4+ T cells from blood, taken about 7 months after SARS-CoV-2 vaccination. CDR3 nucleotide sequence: TGTGCCAGCAGCTTAACGGGGGGCGATACCTACGAGCAGTACTTC. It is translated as CASSLTGGDTYEQYF.